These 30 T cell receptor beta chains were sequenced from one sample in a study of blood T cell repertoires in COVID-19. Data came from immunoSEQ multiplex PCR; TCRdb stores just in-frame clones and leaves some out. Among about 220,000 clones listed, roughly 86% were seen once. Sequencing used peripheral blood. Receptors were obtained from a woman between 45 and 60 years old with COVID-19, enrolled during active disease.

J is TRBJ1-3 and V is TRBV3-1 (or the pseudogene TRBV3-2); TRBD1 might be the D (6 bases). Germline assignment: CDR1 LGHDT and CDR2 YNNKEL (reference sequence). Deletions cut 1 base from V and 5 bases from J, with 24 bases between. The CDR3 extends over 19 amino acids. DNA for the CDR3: TGTGCCAGCAGCCAAGCTACCCCCCGACAGGTACCACAACGAAACACCATATATTTT. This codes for CASSQATPRQVPQRNTIYF.

CDR3 in DNA: TGTGCCAGCAGCCAAGAGCCCGGGATTCATGGCTACACCTTC. Protein product: CASSQEPGIHGYTF. This chain links TRBV3-1 (or the pseudogene TRBV3-2) with TRBJ1-2; D not resolved. V was cut by 0 bases and J by 6 bases, with 11 bases left in between. CDR3 length: 14 residues. Per germline, CDR1 LGHDT and CDR2 YNNKEL (reference sequence).

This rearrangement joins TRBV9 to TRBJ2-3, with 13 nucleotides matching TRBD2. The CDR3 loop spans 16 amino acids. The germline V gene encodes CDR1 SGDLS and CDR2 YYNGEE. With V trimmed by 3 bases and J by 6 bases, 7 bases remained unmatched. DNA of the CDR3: TGTGCCAGCAGCGAAACTAGCGGGGGGGCTATGGATACGCAGTATTTT. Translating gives CASSETSGGAMDTQYF.

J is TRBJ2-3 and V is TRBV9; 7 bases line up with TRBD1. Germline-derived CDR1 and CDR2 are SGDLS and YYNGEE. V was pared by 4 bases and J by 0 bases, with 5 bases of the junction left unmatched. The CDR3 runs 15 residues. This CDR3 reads CASSPTGASTDTQYF. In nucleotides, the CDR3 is TGTGCCAGCAGCCCCACAGGGGCTAGCACAGATACGCAGTATTTT. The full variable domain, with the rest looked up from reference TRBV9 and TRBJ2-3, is DSGVTQTPKHLITATGQRVTLRCSPRSGDLSVYWYQQSLDQGLQFLIQYYNGEERAKGNILERFSAQQFPDLHSELNLSSLELGDSALYFCASSPTGASTDTQYFGPGTRLTVL.

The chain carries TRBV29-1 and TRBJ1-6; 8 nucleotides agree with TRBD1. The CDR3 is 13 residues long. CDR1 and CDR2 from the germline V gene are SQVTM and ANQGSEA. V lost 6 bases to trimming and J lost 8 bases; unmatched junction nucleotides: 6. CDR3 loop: CSVRQGRDSPLHF. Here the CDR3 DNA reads TGCAGCGTACGACAGGGGCGGGATTCACCCCTCCACTTT.

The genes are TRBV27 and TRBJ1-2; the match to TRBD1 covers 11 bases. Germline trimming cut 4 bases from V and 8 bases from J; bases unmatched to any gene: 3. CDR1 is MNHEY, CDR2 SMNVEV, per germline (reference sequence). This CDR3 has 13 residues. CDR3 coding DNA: TGTGCCAGCAGTTGGACAGGGGGCTCGGGCTACACCTTC. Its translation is CASSWTGGSGYTF.

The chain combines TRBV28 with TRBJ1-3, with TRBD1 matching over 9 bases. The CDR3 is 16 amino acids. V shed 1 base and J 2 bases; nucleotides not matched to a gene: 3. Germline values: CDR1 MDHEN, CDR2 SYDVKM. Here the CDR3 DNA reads TGTGCCAGCAGTTTATACAGGGGGCATGCTGGAAACACCATATATTTT. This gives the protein CASSLYRGHAGNTIYF.

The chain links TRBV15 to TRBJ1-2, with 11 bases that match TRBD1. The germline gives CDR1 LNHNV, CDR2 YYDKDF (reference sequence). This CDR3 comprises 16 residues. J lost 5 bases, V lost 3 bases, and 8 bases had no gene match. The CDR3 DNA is TGTGCCACCAGCAGGGGGGGGACAGGGGGATTGTATGGCTACACCTTC. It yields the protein CATSRGGTGGLYGYTF.

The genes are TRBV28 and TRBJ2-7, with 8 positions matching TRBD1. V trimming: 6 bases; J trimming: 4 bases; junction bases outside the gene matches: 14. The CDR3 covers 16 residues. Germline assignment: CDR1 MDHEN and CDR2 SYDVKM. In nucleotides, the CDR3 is TGTGCCAGCAGCCTATTTAATTCCGGGACAGGATACGAGCAGTACTTC. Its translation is CASSLFNSGTGYEQYF.

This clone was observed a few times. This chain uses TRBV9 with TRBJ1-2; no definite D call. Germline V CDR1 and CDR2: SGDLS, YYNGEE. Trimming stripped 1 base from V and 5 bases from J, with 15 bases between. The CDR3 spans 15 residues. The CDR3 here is CASSVSDGSQYGYTF. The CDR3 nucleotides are TGTGCCAGCAGCGTATCCGACGGGTCCCAATATGGCTACACCTTC.

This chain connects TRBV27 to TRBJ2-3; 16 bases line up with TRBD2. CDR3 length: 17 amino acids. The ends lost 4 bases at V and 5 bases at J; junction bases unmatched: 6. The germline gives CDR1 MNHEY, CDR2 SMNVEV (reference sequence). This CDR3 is CASSSGLAGGHIDTQYF. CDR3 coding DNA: TGTGCCAGCAGTTCGGGACTAGCGGGGGGGCATATAGATACGCAGTATTTT.

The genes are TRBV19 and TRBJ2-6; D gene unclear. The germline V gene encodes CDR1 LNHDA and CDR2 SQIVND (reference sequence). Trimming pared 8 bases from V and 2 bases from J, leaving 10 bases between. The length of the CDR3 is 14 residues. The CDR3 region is CASAYRPGANVLTF. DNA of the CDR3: TGTGCCAGTGCTTACAGACCTGGGGCCAACGTCCTGACTTTC. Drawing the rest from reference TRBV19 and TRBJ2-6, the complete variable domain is DGGITQSPKYLFRKEGQNVTLSCEQNLNHDAMYWYRQDPGQGLRLIYYSQIVNDFQKGDIAEGYSVSREKKESFPLTVTSAQKNPTAFYLCASAYRPGANVLTFGAGSRLTVL.

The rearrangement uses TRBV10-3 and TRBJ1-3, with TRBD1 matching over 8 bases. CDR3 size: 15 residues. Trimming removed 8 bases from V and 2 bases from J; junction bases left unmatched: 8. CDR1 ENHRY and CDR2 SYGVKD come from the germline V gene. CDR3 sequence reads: CAIGGQGTPGNTIYF. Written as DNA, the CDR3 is TGTGCCATCGGCGGACAGGGAACTCCTGGAAACACCATATATTTT.

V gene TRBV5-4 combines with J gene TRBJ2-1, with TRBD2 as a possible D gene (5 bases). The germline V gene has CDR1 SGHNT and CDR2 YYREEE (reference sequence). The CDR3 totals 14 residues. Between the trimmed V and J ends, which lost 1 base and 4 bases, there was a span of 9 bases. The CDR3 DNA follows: TGTGCCAGCAGCTTGTACGGGGTATACAATGAGCAGTTCTTC. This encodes CASSLYGVYNEQFF.

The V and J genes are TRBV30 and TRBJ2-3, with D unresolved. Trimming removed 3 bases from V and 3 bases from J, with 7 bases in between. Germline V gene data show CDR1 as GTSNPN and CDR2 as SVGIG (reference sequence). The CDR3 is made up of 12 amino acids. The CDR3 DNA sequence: TGTGCCTGGAGCCCAATGACAGATACGCAGTATTTT. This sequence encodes CAWSPMTDTQYF.

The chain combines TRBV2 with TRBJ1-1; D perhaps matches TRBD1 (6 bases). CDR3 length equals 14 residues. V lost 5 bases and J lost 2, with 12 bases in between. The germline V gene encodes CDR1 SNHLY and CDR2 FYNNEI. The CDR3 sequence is CASSPGQLNTEAFF. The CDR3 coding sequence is TGTGCCAGCAGTCCTGGACAGCTTAACACTGAAGCTTTCTTT. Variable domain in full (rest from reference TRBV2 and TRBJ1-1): EPEVTQTPSHQVTQMGQEVILRCVPISNHLYFYWYRQILGQKVEFLVSFYNNEISEKSEIFDDQFSVERPDGSNFTLKIRSTKLEDSAMYFCASSPGQLNTEAFFGQGTRLTVV.

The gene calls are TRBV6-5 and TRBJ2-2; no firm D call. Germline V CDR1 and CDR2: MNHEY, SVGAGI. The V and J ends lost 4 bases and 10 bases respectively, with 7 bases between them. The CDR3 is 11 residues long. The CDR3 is CASSSAEELFF. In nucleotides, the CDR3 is TGTGCCAGCAGTTCTGCAGAGGAGCTGTTTTTT.

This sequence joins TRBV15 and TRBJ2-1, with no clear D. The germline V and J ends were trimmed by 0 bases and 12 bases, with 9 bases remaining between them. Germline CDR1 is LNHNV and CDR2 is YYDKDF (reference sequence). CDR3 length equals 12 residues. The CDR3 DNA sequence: TGTGCCACCAGCAGAGACGGGTTACGGCAGTTCTTC. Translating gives CATSRDGLRQFF.

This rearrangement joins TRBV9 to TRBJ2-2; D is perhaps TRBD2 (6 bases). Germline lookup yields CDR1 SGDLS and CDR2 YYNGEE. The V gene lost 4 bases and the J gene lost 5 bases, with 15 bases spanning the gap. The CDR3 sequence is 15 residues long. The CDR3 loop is CASSPHRRGTGELFF. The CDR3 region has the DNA TGTGCCAGCAGCCCCCATCGCCGGGGGACCGGGGAGCTGTTTTTT.

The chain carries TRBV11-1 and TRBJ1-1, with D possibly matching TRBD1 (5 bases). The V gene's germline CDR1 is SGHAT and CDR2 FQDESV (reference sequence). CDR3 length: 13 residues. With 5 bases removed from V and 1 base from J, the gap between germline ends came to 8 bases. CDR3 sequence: CASSADRNTEAFF. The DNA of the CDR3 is TGTGCCAGCAGCGCCGACAGGAACACTGAAGCTTTCTTT.

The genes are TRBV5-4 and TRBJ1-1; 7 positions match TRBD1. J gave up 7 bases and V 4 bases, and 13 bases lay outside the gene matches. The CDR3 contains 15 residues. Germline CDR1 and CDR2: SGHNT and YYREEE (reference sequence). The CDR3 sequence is CASSPQTGRWNEAFF. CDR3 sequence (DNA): TGTGCCAGCAGCCCCCAGACAGGGAGGTGGAATGAAGCTTTCTTT. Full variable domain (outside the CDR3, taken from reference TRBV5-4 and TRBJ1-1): ETGVTQSPTHLIKTRGQQVTLRCSSQSGHNTVSWYQQALGQGPQFIFQYYREEENGRGNFPPRFSGLQFPNYSSELNVNALELDDSALYLCASSPQTGRWNEAFFGQGTRLTVV.

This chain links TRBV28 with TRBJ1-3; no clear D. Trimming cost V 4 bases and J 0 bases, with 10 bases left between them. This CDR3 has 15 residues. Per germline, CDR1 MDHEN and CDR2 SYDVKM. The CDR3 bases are TGTGCCAGCAGTTCTGACGGGGTCTCTGGAAACACCATATATTTT. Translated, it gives CASSSDGVSGNTIYF.

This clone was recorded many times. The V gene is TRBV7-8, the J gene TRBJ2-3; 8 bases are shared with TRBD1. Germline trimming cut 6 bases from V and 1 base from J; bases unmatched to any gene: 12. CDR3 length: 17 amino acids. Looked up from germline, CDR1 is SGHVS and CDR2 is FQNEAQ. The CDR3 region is CASSRIGAGGRTDTQYF. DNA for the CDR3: TGTGCCAGCAGTCGAATAGGGGCAGGGGGCCGCACAGATACGCAGTATTTT.

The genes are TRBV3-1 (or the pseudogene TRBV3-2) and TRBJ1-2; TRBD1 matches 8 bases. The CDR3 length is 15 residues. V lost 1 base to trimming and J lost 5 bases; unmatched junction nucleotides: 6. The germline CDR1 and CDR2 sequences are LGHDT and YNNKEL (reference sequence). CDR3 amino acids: CASSQAGGSKYGYTF. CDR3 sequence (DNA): TGTGCCAGCAGCCAAGCAGGGGGCAGTAAGTATGGCTACACCTTC.

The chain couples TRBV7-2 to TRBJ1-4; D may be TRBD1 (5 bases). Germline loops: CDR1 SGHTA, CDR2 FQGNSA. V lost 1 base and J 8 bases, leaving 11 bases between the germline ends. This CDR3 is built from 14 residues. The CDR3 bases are TGTGCCAGCAGCTTAGTGGGCAGGGCGGAAAAACTGTTTTTT. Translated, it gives CASSLVGRAEKLFF.

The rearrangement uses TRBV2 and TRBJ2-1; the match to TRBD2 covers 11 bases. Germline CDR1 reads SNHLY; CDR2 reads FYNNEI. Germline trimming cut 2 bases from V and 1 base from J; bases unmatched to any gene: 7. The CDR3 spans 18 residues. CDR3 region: CASSENLAGGQSYNEQFF. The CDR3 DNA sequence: TGTGCCAGCAGTGAAAACCTAGCGGGGGGTCAATCCTACAATGAGCAGTTCTTC.

The CDR3 DNA reads TGTGCCAGCAGCTCACGATCTCTGAAGGGACAGAATAATTCACCCCTCCACTTT. Encoded protein: CASSSRSLKGQNNSPLHF. The J gene is TRBJ1-6, the V gene TRBV21-1; the tabulated D call, TRBD1, remains unverified against the DNA. TRBV21-1 is an annotated pseudogene. This CDR3 region has 18 residues.

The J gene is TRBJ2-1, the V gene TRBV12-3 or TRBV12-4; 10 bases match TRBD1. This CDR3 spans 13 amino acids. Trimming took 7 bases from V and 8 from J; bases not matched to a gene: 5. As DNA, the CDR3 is TGTGCCAGCATGGTGACAGGGGGCTATGAGCAGTTCTTC. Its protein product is CASMVTGGYEQFF.

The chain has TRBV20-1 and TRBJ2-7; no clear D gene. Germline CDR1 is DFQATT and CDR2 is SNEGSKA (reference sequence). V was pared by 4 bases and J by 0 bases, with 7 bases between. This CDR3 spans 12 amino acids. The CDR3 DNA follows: TGCAGTGCTATTGACCACTCCTACGAGCAGTACTTC. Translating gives CSAIDHSYEQYF.

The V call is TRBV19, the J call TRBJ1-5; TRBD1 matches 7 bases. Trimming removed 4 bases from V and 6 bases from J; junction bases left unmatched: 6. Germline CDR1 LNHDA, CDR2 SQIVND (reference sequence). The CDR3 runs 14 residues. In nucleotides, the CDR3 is TGTGCCAGTAGTACCACAGGGGCTGCTCAGCCCCAGCATTTT. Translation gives CASSTTGAAQPQHF.